This record concerns one TCR beta chain sequence. Its antigen is unidentified. TCRdb fed the RT-PCR reads into MiXCR, producing one record per CDR3 protein. The table lists a few hundred thousand distinct CDR3 sequences, 20% to 25% of them singletons. This sample is drawn from a study of response to subunit inactivated influenza vaccine. This CDR3 comprises 13 residues. Trimming left V 0 bases short and J 7 bases short, with 9 bases between. Study-wide points: Seasonal influenza vaccination, on each occasion, was suggested by the authors to recruit few new T cells.

V and J are TRBV12-3 or TRBV12-4 and TRBJ1-1; D not resolved. This receptor was obtained from a man aged 50 to 69 who received an inactivated influenza vaccine. Sequencing used PBMCs from blood, obtained less than 22 months after vaccination. The CDR3 region has the DNA TGTGCCAGCAGTTTAGCTTCTCGGAGTGAAGCTTTCTTT. Protein product: CASSLASRSEAFF.